The 19 T cell receptor beta chains in this list originate from one sample, sequenced in a study of shared clonotypes between healthy human individuals. This table comes from immunoSEQ multiplex PCR, and its TCRdb copy is limited to in-frame clones, with some not included. Of some 2.4 million clones listed, approximately 94% are singletons. What was sequenced was naive CD4+ T cells from PBMCs. Stated subset: CD45RA+ positively selected. The receptors stem from a man aged 18 to 35 in good health. Some clones in this sample may be carry-over from other donors' samples.

The genes are TRBV5-1 and TRBJ1-3; D is unresolved. CDR3 length equals 19 residues. Trimming took 8 bases from V and 0 from J, leaving 27 bases between them. Germline V gene sequence: CDR1 SGHRS, CDR2 YFSETQ. This chain's CDR3 is CASFLGGGVFSFSGNTIYF. In DNA, the CDR3 is TGCGCCAGTTTTTTGGGCGGCGGAGTCTTCAGCTTCTCTGGAAACACCATATATTTT.

The chain is built from TRBV5-1 and TRBJ2-7, with 10 bases that match TRBD2. The CDR3 loop spans 15 amino acids. Trimming cost V 4 bases and J 0 bases; bases outside gene matches: 4. Germline V gene data show CDR1 as SGHRS and CDR2 as YFSETQ. CDR3 amino acids: CASSAIAGGSYEQYF. CDR3 DNA: TGCGCCAGCAGCGCCATAGCGGGAGGCTCCTACGAGCAGTACTTC.

DNA of the CDR3: TGTGCCAGCAGCCCATCCCTAGCCGGGGAGCTGTTTTTT. Protein product: CASSPSLAGELFF. The genes are TRBV7-3 and TRBJ2-2; no reliable D call. The V gene lost 5 bases and the J gene lost 6 bases, with 10 bases spanning the gap. This CDR3 is 13 amino acids long. The germline CDR1 and CDR2 sequences are SGHTA and FQGTGA.

This chain uses TRBV4-3 with TRBJ2-5; no reliable D call. The end of the DNA aligns better with TRBJ2-7, so the J call may be wrong. The CDR3 is 16 amino acids. CDR1 is LGHNA, CDR2 YSLEER, per germline. The CDR3 DNA is TGCGCCAGCAGCCAAGGTCGGTTAGGATTCTCCTACGAGCAGTACTTC. This translates into CASSQGRLGFSYEQYF.

J is TRBJ2-7 and V is TRBV6-5; TRBD2 might be the D (6 bases). V lost 0 bases to trimming and J lost 2 bases, with 11 bases between them. Germline V lookup: CDR1 MNHEY, CDR2 SVGAGI. The CDR3 extends over 15 amino acids. In DNA, the CDR3 is TGTGCCAGCAGTTACTCGACTAGTTATCCCTACGAGCAGTACTTC. Its protein is CASSYSTSYPYEQYF.

The V and J genes are TRBV6-5 and TRBJ1-2; D unresolved. Germline V CDR1 and CDR2: MNHEY, SVGAGI. CDR3 size: 12 residues. Trimming took 2 bases from V and 11 from J, leaving 12 bases between them. The CDR3 coding sequence is TGTGCCAGCAGTTACCGAGGAGAGGCATACACCTTC. Translating it yields CASSYRGEAYTF.

This clone appeared once. The sample contains more than one DNA sequence encoding this CDR3. The V call is TRBV28, the J call TRBJ2-5, with TRBD2 matching over 7 bases. Trimming removed 3 bases from V and 5 bases from J; junction bases left unmatched: 3. Germline CDR1 and CDR2: MDHEN and SYDVKM. The CDR3 consists of 13 residues. DNA of the CDR3: TGTGCCAGCAGTTTGCGGGGGTCGGAGACCCAGTACTTC. This encodes CASSLRGSETQYF.

The genes are TRBV7-2 and TRBJ2-1; D uncertain. The germline V gene has CDR1 SGHTA and CDR2 FQGNSA. V lost 3 bases to trimming and J lost 0 bases, with 9 bases between them. CDR3 length: 15 amino acids. This chain's CDR3 is CASSFTSISYNEQFF. As DNA, the CDR3 is TGTGCCAGCAGCTTTACCAGTATCTCCTACAATGAGCAGTTCTTC.

The chain recombines TRBV28 with TRBJ2-7, with TRBD2 as a possible D gene (5 bases). CDR3 size: 12 residues. Germline CDR1 is MDHEN and CDR2 is SYDVKM. Trimming took off 8 bases at V and 7 bases at J, with 15 bases between the two ends. CDR3: CASRLGPGEQYF. DNA of the CDR3: TGTGCCAGCCGACTGGGCCCGGGAGAGCAGTACTTC. The full variable domain, rest sourced from reference TRBV28 and TRBJ2-7, is DVKVTQSSRYLVKRTGEKVFLECVQDMDHENMFWYRQDPGLGLRLIYFSYDVKMKEKGDIPEGYSVSREKKERFSLILESASTNQTSMYLCASRLGPGEQYFGPGTRLTVT.

This clone has only one observation. This chain connects TRBV9 to TRBJ2-2, with D possibly matching TRBD2 (5 bases). This CDR3 region has 14 residues. Trimming left V 2 bases short and J 1 base short, with 6 bases between. Per germline, CDR1 SGDLS and CDR2 YYNGEE. CDR3 in DNA: TGTGCCAGCAGCGTGAGGGTGAACACCGGGGAGCTGTTTTTT. This sequence encodes CASSVRVNTGELFF.

The chain uses TRBV9 and TRBJ2-7, with TRBD1 identical over 9 bases. The V segment lost 4 bases and the J segment 4 bases; nucleotides outside the gene matches: 15. This CDR3 is 17 amino acids long. Germline V gene sequence: CDR1 SGDLS, CDR2 YYNGEE. CDR3 bases: TGTGCCAGCAGCTTCTCTCAGGACAGGGGATATCCATACGAGCAGTACTTC. Its translation: CASSFSQDRGYPYEQYF.

This clone came up once. V and J are TRBV5-6 and TRBJ2-6, with 7 positions matching TRBD2. Germline assignment: CDR1 SGHDT and CDR2 YYEEEE. This CDR3 region has 18 residues. Trimming took 7 bases from V and 0 from J; bases not matched to a gene: 13. In nucleotides, the CDR3 is TGTGCCAGCGCCGGGGGTCTGGGAGGGGACTCTGGGGCCAACGTCCTGACTTTC. Translated, it gives CASAGGLGGDSGANVLTF.

The rearrangement uses TRBV11-3 and TRBJ2-1; D perhaps matches TRBD2 (6 bases). CDR3 length: 13 amino acids. Per germline, CDR1 SGHNT and CDR2 YENEEA. Trimming took off 5 bases at V and 10 bases at J, with 15 bases between the two ends. CDR3 amino acids: CASSGRPGLEQFF. CDR3 coding DNA: TGTGCCAGCAGCGGTCGACCCGGACTAGAGCAGTTCTTC.

The genes are TRBV7-3 and TRBJ2-2, with 14 bases that match TRBD2. Losses at the gene ends were 5 bases for V and 1 base for J; bases not matched to a gene: 12. The CDR3 is 20 residues long. CDR1 SGHTA and CDR2 FQGTGA come from the germline V gene. CDR3 loop: CASSPYPGTSGRLNTGELFF. The CDR3 DNA follows: TGTGCCAGCAGCCCCTATCCCGGGACTAGCGGGAGACTGAACACCGGGGAGCTGTTTTTT.

This clone has only one observation. This chain connects TRBV19 to TRBJ1-2; D remains unclear. The CDR3 loop spans 14 amino acids. CDR1 LNHDA and CDR2 SQIVND come from the germline V gene (reference sequence). V lost 4 bases to trimming and J lost 3 bases, with 12 bases between them. The CDR3 loop is CASSNPILDYGYTF. As DNA, the CDR3 is TGTGCCAGTAGTAATCCCATCTTGGACTATGGCTACACCTTC.

This chain connects TRBV7-7 to TRBJ2-5; 8 bases fit TRBD1. Unmatched junction bases numbered 7, after V lost 4 bases and J lost 3 bases. This CDR3 has 15 amino acids. Germline loops: CDR1 SSHAT, CDR2 FNYEAQ (reference sequence). CDR3: CASSSNQGAEETQYF. CDR3 in DNA: TGTGCCAGCAGCTCGAATCAGGGGGCAGAAGAGACCCAGTACTTC. Together with reference TRBV7-7 and TRBJ2-5, the CDR3 gives the full variable domain: GAGVSQSPRYKVTKRGQDVTLRCDPISSHATLYWYQQALGQGPEFLTYFNYEAQPDKSGLPSDRFSAERPEGSISTLTIQRTEQRDSAMYRCASSSNQGAEETQYFGPGTRLLVL.

This clone showed up just once. J is TRBJ1-2 and V is TRBV6-1; no definite D call. Trimming stripped 4 bases from V and 0 bases from J, with 15 bases between. CDR3 length equals 16 residues. CDR1 and CDR2 (germline): MNHNS, SASEGT. The CDR3 loop is CASSVGLGAANYGYTF. DNA of the CDR3: TGTGCCAGCAGTGTCGGGTTGGGCGCCGCTAACTATGGCTACACCTTC.

The gene calls are TRBV2 and TRBJ2-3; 9 bases agree with TRBD2. The length of the CDR3 is 14 residues. The germline CDR1 and CDR2 sequences are SNHLY and FYNNEI. The ends lost 6 bases at V and 5 bases at J; junction bases unmatched: 6. The DNA of the CDR3 is TGTGCCAGCAGGCTTAGCGGGAGTGGAGATACGCAGTATTTT. It is translated as CASRLSGSGDTQYF.

The V call is TRBV28, the J call TRBJ2-1; no clear D. Per germline, CDR1 MDHEN and CDR2 SYDVKM. Trimming removed 3 bases from V and 7 bases from J, with 4 bases in between. The CDR3 has 11 amino acids. CDR3 bases: TGTGCCAGCAGTTTTAGGAATGAGCAGTTCTTC. Its translation is CASSFRNEQFF.